This T cell receptor beta chain was sequenced for a study of human T cells and chemical hapten exposure. Study background: DPC at 0.01% went onto the upper back in patch tests, read at 6 days.

TCRdb analysed the RACE reads with MiXCR anew, one entry per CDR3 protein. Of around 62,000 distinct CDR3 sequences detected, approximately 7% appear once; the ten largest clones hold around 1.6%. In its sample, this clonotype was seen many times. V was shortened by 6 bases and J by 4 bases, with 15 bases between the two germline ends. Germline V gene lookup returns CDR1 KGHSH and CDR2 LQKENI. This CDR3 is built from 14 residues. Time point meaning: pre-sensitization, week 0. Stated treatment: therapeutic diphenylcyclopropenone sensitization with weekly scalp DPC. J is TRBJ1-1 and V is TRBV18; D call uncertain. The clonotype originates from a woman in her twenties or thirties with alopecia areata. Some clones in this sample may be carry-over from other donors' samples. This specimen consisted of whole blood, obtained in connection with sensitization to the hapten diphenylcyclopropenone (DPC). The CDR3 nucleotides read TGTGCCAGCTCGTCGAATGATCCCAGCACTGAAGCTTTCTTT. It translates to CASSSNDPSTEAFF.